This note documents a single TCR beta chain sequence. Antigen specificity is unknown. V trimming: 5 bases; J trimming: 7 bases; junction bases outside the gene matches: 7. The CDR3 extends over 14 amino acids. Germline values: CDR1 SGHTA, CDR2 FQGTGA. These data originate in a study of T-cell memory formation after mild COVID-19. Study overall: Largely, the TCR clusters proved donor specific.

Overall study results and limits: Cross-reactive memory seemingly joined, as some responding clones were found in pre-infection memory. Shrinking CD4+ clones resided mostly in CM and EM, and CD8+ ones in EMRA.

TCRdb re-derived calls from the 5' RACE reads in MiXCR, one entry per CDR3 protein. The sample has fewer than 400,000 distinct CDR3 sequences; roughly 15% are singletons. The material sequenced was PBMCs or a T cell subset sorted from them (not recorded which). The chain joins TRBV7-3 to TRBJ1-2, with 10 bases that match TRBD1. This TCR was recovered from a man aged 18 to 29 who had mild COVID-19 (a few samples of this study predate the infection). Cell type and time point are not known. In nucleotides, the CDR3 is TGTGCCAGCAGCAGAGGACAGGGGGACGGTGGCTACACCTTC. Its translation: CASSRGQGDGGYTF.